The rows below give T cell receptor beta chains drawn from one sample of a study of CD8+CD57+ T cells in acquired aplastic anemia. Each CDR3 protein is one row after TCRdb ran MiXCR on the reads. The sample carries 180,000 or so distinct CDR3 sequences, approximately 48% recorded once. The source material was sorted CD4+, CD8+, or CD8+CD57+ T cells (not recorded which) from PBMCs. These receptors came from a human donor with aplastic anemia. The CDR3 runs from the conserved cysteine through the conserved F or W. Fields, in order: V gene, D gene, CDR3 protein. D genes are given only for firm matches.

TRBV24-1 . CATSAGSLYEKYF
TRBV20-1 TRBD2 CSASRTSGRMNEQYF
TRBV11-2 TRBD1 CASSLDRGGADTQYF
TRBV4-3 . CASSQVSGANVLTF
TRBV7-2 . CASSLGAREQYF
TRBV9 . CASSSDRELFF
TRBV19 . CASYTFRDTNTEAFF
TRBV5-1 . CTSSLSVITGELFF
TRBV6-1 . CASSEGGRRRGYTF
TRBV10-1 . CASRLRQSTGELFF
TRBV2 TRBD2 CGQASGLYEQYF